This T cell receptor beta chain was identified during a study of CD8 T cells in Susac syndrome. This clonotype was picked up one time. RNA was extracted with the RNeasy kit, and a quantity of 0.5 to 1 ug was reverse transcribed using random hexamers. TCRdb itself ran the immunoSEQ multiplex PCR reads through MiXCR, one entry per CDR3 protein. The sample records approximately 150,000 distinct CDR3 sequences, about 91% being singletons. Trimming left V 4 bases short and J 4 bases short, with 13 bases between. The CDR3 runs 15 residues. CDR1 and CDR2 (germline): MNHEY, SVGEGT. The sequence derives from a human donor in good health. Input material: CD4+ T cells from PBMCs. This chain connects TRBV6-2 or TRBV6-3 to TRBJ2-2; perhaps TRBD1 as D (5 bases). The CDR3 nucleotides are TGTGCCAGCAGTTCGTTCCAGGGATTCACCGGGGAGCTGTTTTTT. This translates into CASSSFQGFTGELFF.